This T cell receptor (beta chain) was captured in a study of blood T cells in healthy people across ages. A word on this clonotype: What it binds is unknown.

General study findings and limits: Strongly correlated with naive T cell percentage was TCR beta diversity. Older individuals had lower TCR beta diversity per million T cells (the decline was roughly linear).

With a J-beta primer mix and a sample-barcoded 5' primer, a second PCR ran about 7 to 11 cycles. Template switching added a 12-random-nucleotide identifier to every cDNA molecule. TCRdb redid the calling of the 5' RACE reads with MiXCR, one entry per CDR3 protein. The repertoire has about 1.4 million distinct CDR3 sequences, around 59% of them found once; the top ten carry about 6.7%. The clonotype comes from a man aged 18-30 years in good health. The specimen was blood.

CDR3 in amino acids: CASSQGLVNEQFF. The DNA of the CDR3 is TGTGCCAGCAGCCAAGGCCTAGTCAATGAGCAGTTCTTC. The rearrangement links TRBV4-2 to TRBJ2-1; no reliable D call. Germline CDR1 reads LGHNA; CDR2 reads YNFKEQ. V shed 1 base and J shed 6 bases, with 7 bases lying between them. The CDR3 consists of 13 residues.